This T cell receptor beta chain emerged from a study of blood T cell repertoires in COVID-19. In the study overall: Nucleic acid was either cDNA or gDNA, and it came from T cells, B-cell-depleted T cells, or PBMCs.

The authors' processing: Quantification of nucleated cells was approximated via reference gene primer amplification. The data were produced by immunoSEQ multiplex PCR, yet TCRdb's version contains in-frame clones alone and is incomplete. That table is the source of V, J and clone size, and D and trimming were worked out from the DNA. In the table there are 85,000 to 120,000 clones, around 73% of which are singletons. This clone was seen a few times. The J segment lost 3 bases and the V segment lost 7 bases, leaving 6 bases of the junction unmatched. Germline V gene lookup returns CDR1 SGHRS and CDR2 YFSETQ. The CDR3 is made up of 15 amino acids.

Sequences were obtained from peripheral blood. This receptor was identified in a man aged 60 to 69 with active or convalescent COVID-19. V and J are TRBV5-1 and TRBJ2-3; TRBD2 aligns across 12 bases. CDR3 in DNA: TGCGCCAGCGGCCTAGCGGGAGGGATAACAGATACGCAGTATTTT. This codes for CASGLAGGITDTQYF.